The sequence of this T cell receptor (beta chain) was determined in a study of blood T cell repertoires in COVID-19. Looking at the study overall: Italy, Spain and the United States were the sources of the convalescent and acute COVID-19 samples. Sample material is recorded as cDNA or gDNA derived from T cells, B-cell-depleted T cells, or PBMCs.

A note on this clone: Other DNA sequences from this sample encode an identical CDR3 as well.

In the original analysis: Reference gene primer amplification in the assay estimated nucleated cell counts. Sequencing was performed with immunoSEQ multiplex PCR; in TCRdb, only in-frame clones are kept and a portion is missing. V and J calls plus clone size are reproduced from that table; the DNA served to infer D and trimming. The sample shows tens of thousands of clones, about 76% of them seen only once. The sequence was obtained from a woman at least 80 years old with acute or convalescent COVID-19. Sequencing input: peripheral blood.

DNA for the CDR3: TGTGCCAGCAGTGGGCAGGGTGGCAATCAGCCCCAGCATTTT. This translates into CASSGQGGNQPQHF. The chain recombines TRBV2 with TRBJ1-5; weak D call: TRBD1 (5 bases). Trimming cost V 4 bases and J 2 bases, with 9 bases left between them. Germline CDR1 and CDR2: SNHLY and FYNNEI. The CDR3 loop spans 14 amino acids. Together with reference TRBV2 and TRBJ1-5, the CDR3 gives the full variable domain: EPEVTQTPSHQVTQMGQEVILRCVPISNHLYFYWYRQILGQKVEFLVSFYNNEISEKSEIFDDQFSVERPDGSNFTLKIRSTKLEDSAMYFCASSGQGGNQPQHFGDGTRLSIL.